This TCR beta chain was captured by sequencing in a study of blood T cells in healthy people across ages. The study's findings and limits: A strong correlation was seen between TCR beta diversity and naive T cell percentage. Diversity was higher, and naive CD4+ cells more numerous, in long-lived donors than in aged donors.

Details on this clonotype: Its antigen is not known.

Germline lookup yields CDR1 DFQATT and CDR2 SNEGSKA (reference sequence). V lost 5 bases and J lost 4; bases outside the gene matches: 13. The CDR3 is made up of 15 amino acids. For the second PCR, which ran for about 7 to 11 cycles, a sample-barcoded 5' primer and a J-beta primer mix were used. MiXCR, applied by TCRdb to the 5' RACE reads, yields one record per CDR3 protein. The table includes about a million distinct CDR3 sequences, more than 30% detected once. The clonotype comes from a man between 18 and 35 years old in good health. The sample comprised blood. The chain recombines TRBV20-1 with TRBJ1-2, with 7 positions matching TRBD1. CDR3 in DNA: TGCAGTGCTGCCTTGACAGGGCCTGCTGCCTATGGCTACACCTTC. Protein sequence: CSAALTGPAAYGYTF.